This T cell receptor (beta chain) emerged from a study of T cell responses to AZD1222 COVID-19 vaccine. Findings and limits, study-wide: At 160-218 and 743-854, vaccine-associated CD4 TCRs were dominant, and they spanned spike. Of the AZD1222 recipients, only 5 or 6 were seropositive at baseline.

Assay used: immunoSEQ multiplex PCR; TCRdb lists only in-frame clones, some missing. Counted here are 150,000 to 200,000 clones, roughly nine tenths occurring once; the ten biggest clones make up approximately 1.3%. As to this clone: Antigen specificity is unknown.

This CDR3 has 15 amino acids. The trim removed 2 bases at V and 6 bases at J, leaving 7 bases unmatched. The germline V gene has CDR1 MNHEY and CDR2 SVGEGT. This material consisted of peripheral blood, taken 28 days after the second AZD1222 dose. This chain links TRBV6-2 or TRBV6-3 with TRBJ2-7, with 10 bases aligning to TRBD1. The source is an adult who received the AZD1222 COVID-19 vaccine. The chain's CDR3 is CASSYPGQGSGEQYF. The CDR3 DNA sequence: TGTGCCAGCAGTTACCCGGGACAGGGGTCGGGCGAGCAGTACTTC.